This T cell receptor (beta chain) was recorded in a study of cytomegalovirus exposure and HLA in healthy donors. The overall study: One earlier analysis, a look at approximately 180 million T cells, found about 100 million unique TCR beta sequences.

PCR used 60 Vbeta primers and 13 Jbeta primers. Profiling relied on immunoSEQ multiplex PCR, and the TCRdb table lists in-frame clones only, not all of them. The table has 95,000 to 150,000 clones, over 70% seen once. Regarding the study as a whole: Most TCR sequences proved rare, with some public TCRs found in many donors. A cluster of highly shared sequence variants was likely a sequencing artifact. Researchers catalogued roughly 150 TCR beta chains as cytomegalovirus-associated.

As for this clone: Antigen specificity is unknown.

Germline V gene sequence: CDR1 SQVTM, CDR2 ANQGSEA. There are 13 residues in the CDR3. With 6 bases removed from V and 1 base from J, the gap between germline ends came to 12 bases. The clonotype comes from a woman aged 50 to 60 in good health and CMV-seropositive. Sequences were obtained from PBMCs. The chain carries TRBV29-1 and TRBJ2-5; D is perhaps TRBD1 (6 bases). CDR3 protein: CSVDSRGQETQYF. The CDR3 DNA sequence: TGCAGCGTGGACTCCAGGGGCCAAGAGACCCAGTACTTC.